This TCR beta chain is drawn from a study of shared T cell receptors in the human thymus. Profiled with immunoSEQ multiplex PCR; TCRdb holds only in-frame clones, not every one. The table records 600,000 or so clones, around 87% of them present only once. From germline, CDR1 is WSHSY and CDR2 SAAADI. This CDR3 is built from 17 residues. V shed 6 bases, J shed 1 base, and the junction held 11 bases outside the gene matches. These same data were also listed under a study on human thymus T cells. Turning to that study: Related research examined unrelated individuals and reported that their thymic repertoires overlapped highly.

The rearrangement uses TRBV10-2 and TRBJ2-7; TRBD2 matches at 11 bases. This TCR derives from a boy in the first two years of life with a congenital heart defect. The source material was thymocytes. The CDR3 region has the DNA TGCGCCAGCAGGCTACTAGCGGGAGACTCATTTTCCTACGAGCAGTACTTC. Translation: CASRLLAGDSFSYEQYF.